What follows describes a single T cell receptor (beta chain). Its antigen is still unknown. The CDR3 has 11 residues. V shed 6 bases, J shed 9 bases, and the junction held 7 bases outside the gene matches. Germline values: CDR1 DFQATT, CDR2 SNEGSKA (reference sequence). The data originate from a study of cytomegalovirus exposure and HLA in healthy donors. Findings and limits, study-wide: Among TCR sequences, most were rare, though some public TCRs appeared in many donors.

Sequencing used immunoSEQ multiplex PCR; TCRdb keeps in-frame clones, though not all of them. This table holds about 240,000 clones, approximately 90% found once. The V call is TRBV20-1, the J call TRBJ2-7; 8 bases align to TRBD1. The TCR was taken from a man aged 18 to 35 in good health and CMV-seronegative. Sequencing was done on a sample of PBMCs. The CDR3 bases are TGCAGTGCGGACGACAGGGGCGCGCAGTACTTC. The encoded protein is CSADDRGAQYF.